Following are 22 T cell receptor beta chains from one sample sequenced in a study of T cells in Graves' hyperthyroidism and ophthalmopathy. Authors of the study amplified TCR beta CDR3 regions from RNA transcripts. The TCR CDR3 was amplified in a first-round RT-PCR using the HTBI primer set. TCRdb ran MiXCR on the multiplex PCR reads and lists one entry per CDR3 protein. The sample includes some 600,000 distinct CDR3 sequences, around 13% of them seen just once. Sequencing used blood. The receptors derive from a woman in her twenties or thirties with Graves' hyperthyroidism that later progressed to Graves' ophthalmopathy.

This clonotype has at least ten counts. The genes are TRBV11-2 and TRBJ2-3, with 8 bases matching TRBD1. With V trimmed by 5 bases and J by 0 bases, 7 bases remained unmatched. Germline V lookup: CDR1 SGHAT, CDR2 FQNNGV. The CDR3 contains 16 residues. Here the CDR3 DNA reads TGTGCCAGCAGCATCGTAGGGACAGGTAGCACAGATACGCAGTATTTT. It encodes CASSIVGTGSTDTQYF.

This clonotype appeared many times. The chain combines TRBV28 with TRBJ1-2; D uncertain. Germline assignment: CDR1 MDHEN and CDR2 SYDVKM. Deletions cut 6 bases from V and 2 bases from J, with 22 bases between. This CDR3 comprises 17 residues. The CDR3 loop reads CASRPAAGWAANYGYTF. CDR3 nucleotide sequence: TGTGCCAGCAGGCCCGCCGCTGGTTGGGCAGCCAACTATGGCTACACCTTC.

The gene calls are TRBV3-1 and TRBJ1-2, with a tentative D call TRBD1 (5 bases). The CDR3 runs 15 residues. Trimming stripped 5 bases from V and 6 bases from J, with 19 bases between. Germline loops: CDR1 LGHDT, CDR2 YNNKEL (reference sequence). CDR3 bases: TGTGCCAGCAGCGAGGGAGCGGGGCCGGGGGATGGCTACACCTTC. Its protein is CASSEGAGPGDGYTF.

This clonotype was counted many times. The genes are TRBV27 and TRBJ1-3; 8 nucleotides align to TRBD1. The germline gives CDR1 MNHEY, CDR2 SMNVEV (reference sequence). Trimming removed 7 bases from V and 4 bases from J; junction bases left unmatched: 9. This CDR3 has 15 amino acids. The CDR3 region has the DNA TGTGCCAGCACGGCGACAGGGGATATAGGAAACACCATATATTTT. It encodes CASTATGDIGNTIYF.

The chain uses TRBV25-1 and TRBJ1-2, with a weak D call TRBD1 (5 bases). The CDR3 is 13 residues long. Trimming left V 4 bases short and J 7 bases short, with 13 bases between. Germline V gives CDR1 MGHDK, CDR2 SYGVNS. CDR3 coding DNA: TGTGCCAGCAGTGCCGCAGGGCGGGGTGGCTACACCTTC. This gives the protein CASSAAGRGGYTF.

This rearrangement joins TRBV4-1 to TRBJ2-7; TRBD1 might be the D (6 bases). Germline loops: CDR1 MGHRA, CDR2 YSYEKL. V dropped 3 bases and J dropped 4 bases, with 13 bases sitting between them. This CDR3 is 14 amino acids long. The CDR3 region has the DNA TGCGCCAGCAGCCAGGCGAGCAGGGGATACGAGCAGTACTTC. Residues: CASSQASRGYEQYF.

In its sample, this clonotype was seen a few times. The chain employs TRBV27 and TRBJ2-7, with TRBD2 matching 9 bases. Germline assignment: CDR1 MNHEY and CDR2 SMNVEV (reference sequence). Germline trimming cut 5 bases from V and 6 bases from J; bases unmatched to any gene: 14. CDR3 length: 16 residues. CDR3 bases: TGTGCCAGCAGTGAAGCGGCGGGAGGGCCTTGGTTCGAGCAGTACTTC. Translating it yields CASSEAAGGPWFEQYF.

In its sample, this clonotype was seen many times. The chain links TRBV29-1 to TRBJ2-7, with D possibly being TRBD2 (6 bases). CDR3 length: 14 amino acids. Germline V gene sequence: CDR1 SQVTM, CDR2 ANQGSEA. Trimming left V 4 bases short and J 2 bases short, with 15 bases between. The CDR3 loop reads CSVVSAGIAYEQYF. The CDR3 nucleotides are TGCAGCGTTGTTTCTGCGGGGATCGCCTACGAGCAGTACTTC.

This clonotype occurred many times. The V and J genes are TRBV19 and TRBJ1-5; D remains ambiguous. The ends were cut back, 3 bases at V and 2 bases at J, with 11 bases in the middle. The CDR3 is made up of 15 amino acids. CDR1 and CDR2 from the germline V gene are LNHDA and SQIVND (reference sequence). CDR3 amino acids: CASSIPDRGNQPQHF. DNA of the CDR3: TGTGCCAGTAGTATCCCCGATCGTGGCAATCAGCCCCAGCATTTT.

The chain has TRBV11-3 and TRBJ2-1; D is unresolved. The V end lost 5 bases, the J end lost 4 bases, and 9 bases lay between the germline ends. This CDR3 contains 13 residues. Germline V gene lookup returns CDR1 SGHNT and CDR2 YENEEA. CDR3 sequence: CASSVGPYNEQFF. The CDR3 coding sequence is TGTGCCAGCAGCGTGGGCCCTTACAATGAGCAGTTCTTC.

This clonotype was seen at least ten times. The chain recombines TRBV12-3 or TRBV12-4 with TRBJ2-5, with D perhaps TRBD1 or TRBD2 (6 bases each). This CDR3 has 17 residues. V lost 6 bases and J lost 1, with 21 bases in between. CDR3: CASSHTSLGGTQETQYF. CDR3 DNA sequence: TGTGCCAGCAGCCACACCTCATTAGGGGGGACCCAAGAGACCCAGTACTTC.

In this sample, this clonotype turned up many times. The gene calls are TRBV6-1 and TRBJ2-1, with D hard to call. Trimming left V 5 bases short and J 7 bases short, with 3 bases between. The CDR3 loop spans 10 amino acids. Germline CDR1 is MNHNS and CDR2 is SASEGT. Written as DNA, the CDR3 is TGTGCCAGCAGTTTTAATGAGCAGTTCTTC. Amino acids: CASSFNEQFF.

This clonotype was seen repeatedly, ten times or more. V is TRBV18 and J is TRBJ1-1, with 8 bases matching TRBD1. Germline CDR1 is KGHSH and CDR2 is LQKENI. The V gene end was trimmed by 3 bases and the J gene end by 7 bases; junction bases not matched to a gene: 7. CDR3 length: 14 amino acids. The CDR3 nucleotides read TGTGCCAGCTCACCTCGGACAGGGCGACATGAAGCTTTCTTT. It yields the protein CASSPRTGRHEAFF.

V gene TRBV27 combines with J gene TRBJ2-3; weak D call: TRBD1 (6 bases). Trimming pared 5 bases from V and 3 bases from J, leaving 15 bases between. The CDR3 covers 15 residues. The germline V gene has CDR1 MNHEY and CDR2 SMNVEV (reference sequence). The CDR3: CASSDPGVGTDTQYF. The CDR3 bases are TGTGCCAGCAGTGATCCAGGGGTAGGGACAGATACGCAGTATTTT.

This clonotype was detected ten times or more. The gene calls are TRBV28 and TRBJ1-1, with D unclear. The CDR3 runs to 13 residues. Germline loops: CDR1 MDHEN, CDR2 SYDVKM. V lost 2 bases, J lost 0 bases, and 4 bases lay in between. The CDR3 sequence: CASSLTMNTEAFF. The CDR3 nucleotides are TGTGCCAGCAGTTTAACCATGAACACTGAAGCTTTCTTT.

This clonotype occurred a few times. The genes are TRBV6-1 and TRBJ1-2, with D tentatively TRBD1 (5 bases). The CDR3 has 16 amino acids. Germline V gene data show CDR1 as MNHNS and CDR2 as SASEGT. V was pared by 4 bases and J by 2 bases, with 17 bases between. For the CDR3, the DNA is TGTGCCAGCAGTGCTACCAGGGCCCAACCCAACTATGGCTACACCTTC. Protein: CASSATRAQPNYGYTF.

In this sample, this clonotype turned up many times. The chain employs TRBV20-1 and TRBJ2-7; D tentatively fits TRBD1 or TRBD2 (5 bases each). The CDR3 has 13 amino acids. CDR1 is DFQATT, CDR2 SNEGSKA, per germline (reference sequence). The ends were cut back, 3 bases at V and 5 bases at J, with 14 bases in the middle. The CDR3 here is CSASWGSLDEQYF. The CDR3 nucleotides are TGCAGTGCTAGCTGGGGGAGCCTGGACGAGCAGTACTTC.

At least ten counts were recorded for this clonotype. The chain couples TRBV27 to TRBJ1-1; tentatively, D is TRBD1 (5 bases). The CDR3 totals 15 residues. Trimming removed 3 bases at V and 0 bases at J, with 11 bases between. The germline CDR1 and CDR2 sequences are MNHEY and SMNVEV (reference sequence). The DNA of the CDR3 is TGTGCCAGCAGTTTCACGGGGACCATGAACACTGAAGCTTTCTTT. It specifies CASSFTGTMNTEAFF.

This clonotype appeared many times. This chain uses TRBV19 with TRBJ1-1; 8 positions agree with TRBD1. V lost 2 bases and J lost 7; bases outside the gene matches: 6. The CDR3 spans 14 residues. Germline CDR1 reads LNHDA; CDR2 reads SQIVND (reference sequence). The CDR3 DNA reads as TGTGCCAGTAGTATACCCTCGGACAGGGATGAAGCTTTCTTT. Translating it yields CASSIPSDRDEAFF.

This clonotype was seen repeatedly, ten times or more. The rearrangement uses TRBV20-1 and TRBJ2-1; 10 nucleotides agree with TRBD2. Germline V gene sequence: CDR1 DFQATT, CDR2 SNEGSKA (reference sequence). V shed 6 bases and J 4 bases; nucleotides not matched to a gene: 24. The CDR3 extends over 20 amino acids. CDR3 loop: CSALLSGTSEPTANYNEQFF. Here the CDR3 DNA reads TGCAGTGCACTTCTCTCCGGGACTAGCGAGCCTACAGCCAATTACAATGAGCAGTTCTTC.

This clonotype was found many times. This chain links TRBV11-1 with TRBJ2-1, with 9 bases that match TRBD2. Looked up from germline, CDR1 is SGHAT and CDR2 is FQDESV (reference sequence). The CDR3 is made up of 14 amino acids. V gave up 0 bases and J gave up 13 bases; unmatched junction bases: 7. The CDR3 protein is CASSLAVSSGRQFF. CDR3 coding DNA: TGTGCCAGCAGCTTAGCCGTGAGTAGCGGGAGACAGTTCTTC.

This clonotype has ten or more counts. J is TRBJ2-7 and V is TRBV6-5; 16 bases are a match to TRBD2. This CDR3 has 17 amino acids. V shed 2 bases, J shed 2 bases, and the junction held 3 bases outside the gene matches. The germline V gene has CDR1 MNHEY and CDR2 SVGAGI. CDR3 amino acids: CASSYGTSGRGTYEQYF. For the CDR3, the DNA is TGTGCCAGCAGTTACGGGACTAGCGGGAGGGGGACCTACGAGCAGTACTTC.